This paragraph reports one TCR beta chain. Its antigen is not identified. Treatment specified: oral pan-JAK inhibitor, 5-10 mg twice daily. Starting from PBMCs, sorting isolated CD4+ and CD8+ T cells. Sequencing used cDNA as its template, made by extracting RNA and reverse transcribing it. TCRdb keeps only in-frame clones here, not all; method: immunoSEQ multiplex PCR. The table lists some 150,000 clones, roughly four fifths of them singletons. This record comes from a study of CD8+ T cells in alopecia areata. The study's findings and limits: Patients displayed less clarity in TCR sharing than mice, a finding possibly related to HLA. Higher clonality was seen in lesional scalp than in normal scalp, especially in alopecia totalis/universalis. Scalp samples also contribute reads from the resident alphabeta T cells found in normal skin.

This sequence originates from a human donor with alopecia areata. Sequences were derived from CD8+ T cells sorted from blood, sampled at week 4, from a patient treated with tofacitinib.

The CDR3 is CASSLGVRGPTGELFF. The CDR3 DNA reads TGTGCCAGCAGCTTAGGCGTCAGGGGGCCCACCGGGGAGCTGTTTTTT. This rearrangement joins TRBV7-8 to TRBJ2-2; 8 nucleotides line up with TRBD1. This CDR3 region has 16 residues. V dropped 1 base and J dropped 4; count of bases not matched to a gene: 5. CDR1 SGHVS and CDR2 FQNEAQ come from the germline V gene.